Listed here are 6 T cell receptor beta chains from one sample, sequenced in a study of T-cell reconstitution after alpha-beta-depleted transplantation in children. Preparing the TCRbeta library involved the use of unique molecular identifiers. TCRdb analysed the PCR reads with MiXCR anew, one entry per CDR3 protein. This table holds 700,000 to 950,000 distinct CDR3 sequences, roughly 15% found once. The material was PBMCs, mostly from graft donor cells, obtained 360 days after TCRalphabeta/CD19-depleted stem cell transplant. The source is a male patient aged 10-17 years who had a stem cell transplant for acute lymphoblastic leukemia, so the T cells may come from the graft donor.

The chain is built from TRBV29-1 and TRBJ2-1; D is undetermined. V lost 1 base and J 10 bases, leaving 11 bases between the germline ends. CDR3 size: 12 residues. Germline CDR1 and CDR2: SQVTM and ANQGSEA. The CDR3 sequence is CSVEVARPEQFF. For the CDR3, the DNA is TGCAGCGTTGAAGTCGCTAGACCCGAGCAGTTCTTC.

The chain links TRBV3-1 to TRBJ2-7, with 8 bases lining up with TRBD2. Germline CDR1 and CDR2: LGHDT and YNNKEL (reference sequence). The CDR3 runs to 16 residues. After removal of 4 bases from V and 8 bases from J, the junction contained 16 bases not matched to a gene. This chain's CDR3 is CASSPSFSGIDHKQYF. For the CDR3, the DNA is TGTGCCAGCAGCCCATCCTTTAGCGGGATCGACCACAAGCAGTACTTC.

V and J are TRBV24-1 and TRBJ2-1; D remains unclear. From germline, CDR1 is KGHDR and CDR2 SFDVKD. The CDR3 sequence is 14 residues long. Trimming pared 3 bases from V and 7 bases from J, leaving 12 bases between. This CDR3 is CATSDPIDGNEQFF. Written as DNA, the CDR3 is TGTGCCACCAGTGATCCGATCGACGGGAATGAGCAGTTCTTC.

The CDR3 loop is CASSGTGDYGYTF. The CDR3 DNA reads TGTGCCAGCAGCGGAACAGGGGACTATGGCTACACCTTC. The chain joins TRBV7-9 to TRBJ1-2; the match to TRBD1 covers 7 bases. The CDR3 totals 13 residues. The ends lost 5 bases at V and 3 bases at J; junction bases unmatched: 3. CDR1 and CDR2 from the germline V gene are SEHNR and FQNEAQ (reference sequence).

The chain carries TRBV27 and TRBJ1-3; 7 nucleotides agree with TRBD1. The trim removed 5 bases at V and 7 bases at J, leaving 11 bases unmatched. Germline values: CDR1 MNHEY, CDR2 SMNVEV (reference sequence). The CDR3 consists of 15 residues. The CDR3 reads CASSARQGNLNTIYF. The DNA of the CDR3 is TGTGCCAGCAGTGCCCGACAGGGAAATTTGAACACCATATATTTT.

This clonotype occurred many times. The chain joins TRBV7-9 to TRBJ2-3; D could derive from TRBD1 or TRBD2 (6 bases each). CDR1 is SEHNR and CDR2 is FQNEAQ in the germline V gene (reference sequence). Trimming removed 4 bases at V and 4 bases at J, with 21 bases between. The CDR3 covers 17 residues. This chain's CDR3 is CASSSLGGIRAADTQYF. DNA for the CDR3: TGTGCCAGCAGCTCCCTCGGGGGCATTAGGGCGGCAGATACGCAGTATTTT.